This entry is about one T cell receptor (beta chain). Its antigen is currently unknown. J lost 0 bases, V lost 3 bases, and 8 bases had no gene match. This CDR3 is 18 amino acids long. Germline CDR1 reads MGHDK; CDR2 reads SYGVNS. The source of the sample is a study of shared clonotypes between healthy human individuals. Study details: With ages of 18 to 49, the donors were a couple of women and a few men.

Combining CD45RO+ cells with CCR7-negative CD45RA+ TemRA cells gave CD8 memory. In the authors' workflow: Filtering of immunoSEQ junctional sequences could not match full-length read filtering. TCRdb's copy holds only in-frame clones and misses some; the assay was immunoSEQ multiplex PCR. That table gives V, J and clone size, and the DNA gave D and trimming. The sample carries about 690,000 clones, 90% recorded once. Study observations and caveats: Generation probabilities of non-shared clonotypes were lower (relative to those shared by all four donors).

V usage is TRBV25-1 and J usage is TRBJ2-6, with 7 bases that match TRBD1. The sequence came from a man aged 18-30 years in good health. Some clones in this sample may be carry-over from other donors' samples. Input material: memory CD8+ T cells from PBMCs. Subset in this sample: CD45RO+ cells pooled with CCR7-negative TemRA cells. The CDR3 is CASSDRQGPLSGANVLTF. As DNA, the CDR3 is TGTGCCAGCAGTGACAGACAGGGCCCCCTCTCTGGGGCCAACGTCCTGACTTTC. The variable domain in full, completed from reference TRBV25-1 and TRBJ2-6, reads EADIYQTPRYLVIGTGKKITLECSQTMGHDKMYWYQQDPGMELHLIHYSYGVNSTEKGDLSSESTVSRIRTEHFPLTLESARPSHTSQYLCASSDRQGPLSGANVLTFGAGSRLTVL.